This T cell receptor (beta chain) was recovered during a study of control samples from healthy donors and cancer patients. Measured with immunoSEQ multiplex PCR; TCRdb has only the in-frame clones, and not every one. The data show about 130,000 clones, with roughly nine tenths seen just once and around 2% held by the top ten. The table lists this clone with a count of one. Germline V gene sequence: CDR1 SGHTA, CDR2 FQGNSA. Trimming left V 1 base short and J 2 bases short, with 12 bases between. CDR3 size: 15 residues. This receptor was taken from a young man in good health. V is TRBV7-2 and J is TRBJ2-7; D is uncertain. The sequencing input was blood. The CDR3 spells CASSLGPLQTYEQYF. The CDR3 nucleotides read TGTGCCAGCAGCTTAGGCCCGCTTCAAACCTACGAGCAGTACTTC.